The 9 T cell receptor beta chains reported below all come from one sample, sequenced in a study of T cell changes during pregnancy in multiple sclerosis (dated by TCRdb to the late 2010s). Library method: the immunoSEQ multiplex PCR assay. TCRdb provides this immuneACCESS table in a form limited to in-frame rearrangements. Some clones are lacking; in checked studies, under half of them reflect an unresolved V gene, and why the rest are absent is not known. This sample gives 70,000 to 75,000 clones in total; approximately 92% of them show up just once. The ten largest clonotypes hold approximately 2.1% of the sample. This specimen consisted of peripheral blood, obtained before pregnancy. These receptor sequences come from a female donor with multiple sclerosis, enrolled in a pregnancy study.

The CDR3 region has the DNA TGTGCCAGCAGTCAAACAGGTTACGAGCAGTACTTC. Translation: CASSQTGYEQYF. V and J are TRBV27 and TRBJ2-7; maybe TRBD1 (5 bases). CDR1 is MNHEY and CDR2 is SMNVEV in the germline V gene (reference sequence). The CDR3 has 12 residues. V was shortened by 5 bases and J by 4 bases, with 9 bases between the two germline ends.

V gene TRBV18 combines with J gene TRBJ1-2; no definite D call. The CDR3 has 14 amino acids. Germline V gene lookup returns CDR1 KGHSH and CDR2 LQKENI. Trimming stripped 6 bases from V and 5 bases from J, with 16 bases between. The CDR3 is CASSPAQNSYGYTF. In DNA, the CDR3 is TGTGCCAGCTCGCCGGCACAGAATAGTTATGGCTACACCTTC.

This chain links TRBV6-1 with TRBJ1-2; D gene uncertain. Trimming removed 1 base from V and 2 bases from J, with 8 bases in between. Looked up from germline, CDR1 is MNHNS and CDR2 is SASEGT. The CDR3 has 14 amino acids. Written as DNA, the CDR3 is TGTGCCAGCAGTGAAGACAGAAGAAACTATGGCTACACCTTC. This encodes CASSEDRRNYGYTF.

DNA for the CDR3: TGTGCCAGCAGTTCTAACACCGGGGAGCTGTTTTTT. Translated: CASSSNTGELFF. V gene TRBV27 combines with J gene TRBJ2-2; D is unresolved. Germline CDR1 MNHEY, CDR2 SMNVEV (reference sequence). Trimming stripped 4 bases from V and 2 bases from J, with 2 bases between. The CDR3 is made up of 12 amino acids.

This rearrangement joins TRBV9 to TRBJ2-3; unclear D gene. Per the germline V gene, CDR1 is SGDLS and CDR2 is YYNGEE. V lost 2 bases, J lost 0 bases, and 10 bases lay in between. The CDR3 has 15 residues. The CDR3 nucleotides are TGTGCCAGCAGCGTTTTCCCCGTAAGCACAGATACGCAGTATTTT. Its protein product is CASSVFPVSTDTQYF.

The chain carries TRBV28 and TRBJ2-7; 7 bases are shared with TRBD1. Germline assignment: CDR1 MDHEN and CDR2 SYDVKM. With 4 bases clipped from V and 0 bases from J, the junction kept 6 bases outside the gene matches. This CDR3 region has 15 residues. The CDR3 region has the DNA TGTGCCAGCAGTTCCCAGACAGGGAGCTCCTACGAGCAGTACTTC. Amino acid sequence: CASSSQTGSSYEQYF.

The chain combines TRBV19 with TRBJ2-3; 7 bases fit TRBD1. The CDR3 consists of 18 residues. J gave up 3 bases and V 0 bases, and 12 bases lay outside the gene matches. Germline V gives CDR1 LNHDA, CDR2 SQIVND (reference sequence). The CDR3 reads CASSIEVGTGEPTDTQYF. For the CDR3, the DNA is TGTGCCAGTAGTATAGAAGTAGGAACAGGGGAACCAACAGATACGCAGTATTTT.

A single count supports this clone. The V gene is TRBV19, the J gene TRBJ2-1; 12 nucleotides line up with TRBD2. Germline trimming cut 2 bases from V and 9 bases from J; bases unmatched to any gene: 8. CDR3 length equals 16 residues. Germline lookup yields CDR1 LNHDA and CDR2 SQIVND (reference sequence). CDR3 DNA sequence: TGTGCCAGTAGTATACTAGCGGGAGGGCCGTGGACTGAGCAGTTCTTC. It translates to CASSILAGGPWTEQFF.

The chain carries TRBV10-1 and TRBJ1-2; D not resolved. The germline V gene has CDR1 WNHNN and CDR2 SYGVQD (reference sequence). The CDR3 extends over 17 amino acids. Trimming shortened V by 3 bases and J by 3 bases, and 20 bases separated the two germline ends. The CDR3 here is CASSDEEGNPLYYGYTF. Here the CDR3 DNA reads TGCGCCAGCAGTGATGAGGAAGGAAACCCTCTGTACTATGGCTACACCTTC.